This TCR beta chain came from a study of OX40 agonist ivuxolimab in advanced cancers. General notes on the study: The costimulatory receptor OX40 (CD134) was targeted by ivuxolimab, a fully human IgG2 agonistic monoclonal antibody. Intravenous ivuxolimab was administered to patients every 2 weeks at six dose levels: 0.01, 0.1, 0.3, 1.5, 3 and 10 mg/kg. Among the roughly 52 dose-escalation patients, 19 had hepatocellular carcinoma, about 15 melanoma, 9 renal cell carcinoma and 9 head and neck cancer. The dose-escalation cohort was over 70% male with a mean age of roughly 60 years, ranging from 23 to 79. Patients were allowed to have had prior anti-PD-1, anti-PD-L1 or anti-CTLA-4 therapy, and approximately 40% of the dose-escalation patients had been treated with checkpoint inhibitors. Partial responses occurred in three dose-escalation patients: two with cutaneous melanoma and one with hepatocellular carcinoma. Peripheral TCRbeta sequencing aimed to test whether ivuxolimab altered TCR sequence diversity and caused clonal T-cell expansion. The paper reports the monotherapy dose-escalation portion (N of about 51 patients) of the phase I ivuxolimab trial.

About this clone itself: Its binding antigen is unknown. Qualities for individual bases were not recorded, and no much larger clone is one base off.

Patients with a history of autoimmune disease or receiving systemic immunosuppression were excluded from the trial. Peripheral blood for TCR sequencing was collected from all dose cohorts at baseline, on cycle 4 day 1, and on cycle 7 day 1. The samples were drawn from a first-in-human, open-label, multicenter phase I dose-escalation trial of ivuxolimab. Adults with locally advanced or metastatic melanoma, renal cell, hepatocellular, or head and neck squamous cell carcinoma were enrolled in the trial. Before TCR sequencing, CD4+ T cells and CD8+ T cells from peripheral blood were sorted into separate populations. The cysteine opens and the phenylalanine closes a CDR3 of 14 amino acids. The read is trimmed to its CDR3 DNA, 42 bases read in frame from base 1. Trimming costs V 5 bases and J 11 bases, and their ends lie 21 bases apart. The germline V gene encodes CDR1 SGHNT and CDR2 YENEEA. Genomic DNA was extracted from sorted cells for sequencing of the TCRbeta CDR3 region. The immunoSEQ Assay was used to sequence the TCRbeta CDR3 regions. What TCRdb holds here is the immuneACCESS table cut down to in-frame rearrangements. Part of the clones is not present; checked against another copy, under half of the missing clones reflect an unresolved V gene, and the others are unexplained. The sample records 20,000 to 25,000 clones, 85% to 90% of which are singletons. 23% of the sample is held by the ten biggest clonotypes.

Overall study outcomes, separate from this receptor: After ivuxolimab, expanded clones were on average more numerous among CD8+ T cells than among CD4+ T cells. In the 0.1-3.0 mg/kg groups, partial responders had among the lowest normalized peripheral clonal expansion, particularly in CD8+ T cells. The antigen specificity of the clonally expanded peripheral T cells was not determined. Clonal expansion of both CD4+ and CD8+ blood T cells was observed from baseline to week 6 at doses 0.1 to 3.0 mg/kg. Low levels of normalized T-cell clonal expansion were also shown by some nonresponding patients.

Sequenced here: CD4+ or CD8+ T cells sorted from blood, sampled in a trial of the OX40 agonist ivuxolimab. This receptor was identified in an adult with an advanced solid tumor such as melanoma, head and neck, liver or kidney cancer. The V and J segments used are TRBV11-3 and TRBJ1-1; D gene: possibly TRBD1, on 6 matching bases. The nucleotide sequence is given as TGTGCCAGCAGCCCCCGGGGGCGAAATGTGGAGGCTTTCTTT. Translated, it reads CASSPRGRNVEAFF. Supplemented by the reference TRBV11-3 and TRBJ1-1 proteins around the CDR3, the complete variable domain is EAGVVQSPRYKIIEKKQPVAFWCNPISGHNTLYWYLQNLGQGPELLIRYENEEAVDDSQLPKDRFSAERLKGVDSTLKIQPAELGDSAVYLCASSPRGRNVEAFFGQGTRLTVV.